This T cell receptor beta chain was identified in a study of blood T cell repertoires in COVID-19. Study-wide context: Donors in the United States, Italy and Spain gave samples during acute or convalescent COVID-19. In each case, the material was cDNA or gDNA derived from T cells, B-cell-depleted T cells, or PBMCs.

Authors' processing steps: Amplified reference gene primers provided the basis for estimating nucleated cell counts. Clones were read by immunoSEQ multiplex PCR, and TCRdb kept only the in-frame ones, dropping some. Clonal size and the V and J genes are those of that table, whereas D and trimming came from the DNA. Of 130,000 to 150,000 clones listed, just under 85% are singletons. This CDR3 contains 13 residues. The ends were cut back, 8 bases at V and 1 base at J, with 11 bases in the middle. The germline CDR1 and CDR2 sequences are PRHDT and FYEKMQ (reference sequence). The chain recombines TRBV13 with TRBJ1-1; D might be TRBD1 (5 bases). The clonotype comes from a woman over 75 with acute or convalescent COVID-19. Specimen: peripheral blood. Written as DNA, the CDR3 is TGTGCCAGCCTACAGGCCGCGAACACTGAAGCTTTCTTT. This sequence encodes CASLQAANTEAFF.